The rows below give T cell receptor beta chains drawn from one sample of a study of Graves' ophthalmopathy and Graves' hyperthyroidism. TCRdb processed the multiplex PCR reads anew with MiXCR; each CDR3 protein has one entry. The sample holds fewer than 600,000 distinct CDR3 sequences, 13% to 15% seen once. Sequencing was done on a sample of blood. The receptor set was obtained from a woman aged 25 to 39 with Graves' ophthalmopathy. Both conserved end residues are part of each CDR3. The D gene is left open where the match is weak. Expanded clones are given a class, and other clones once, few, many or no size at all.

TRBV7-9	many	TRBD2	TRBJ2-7	CASSPVGLAGLAF	TGTGCCAGCAGCCCAGTGGGACTAGCGGGTCTTGCCTTC
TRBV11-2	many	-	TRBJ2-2	CASWDGANTGELFF	TGTGCCAGCTGGGATGGAGCCAACACCGGGGAGCTGTTTTTT
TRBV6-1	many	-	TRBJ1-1	CASIYLENTEAFF	TGTGCCAGCATCTATCTGGAGAACACTGAAGCTTTCTTT
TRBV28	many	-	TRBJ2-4	CASSFSSLAKNIQYF	TGTGCCAGCAGTTTCTCATCATTAGCCAAAAACATTCAGTACTTC
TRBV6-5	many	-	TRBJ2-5	CASRFTGVVETQYF	TGTGCCAGCCGATTTACGGGGGTGGTGGAGACCCAGTACTTC
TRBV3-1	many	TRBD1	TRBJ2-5	CASSPDRGPVETQYF	TGTGCCAGCAGCCCGGACAGGGGGCCGGTAGAGACCCAGTACTTC
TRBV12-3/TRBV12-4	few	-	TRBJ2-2	CASRGVRAGELFF	TGTGCCAGCAGAGGGGTTCGGGCCGGGGAGCTGTTTTTT
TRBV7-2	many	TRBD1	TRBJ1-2	CASSRTGSYGYTF	TGTGCCAGCAGCCGGACAGGGTCCTATGGCTACACCTTC
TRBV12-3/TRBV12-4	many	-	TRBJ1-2	CASSLFGNPLYGYTF	TGTGCCAGCAGTTTATTCGGCAACCCCCTCTATGGCTACACCTTC
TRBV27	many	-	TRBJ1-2	CASSTALGNYGYTF	TGTGCCAGCAGTACCGCTCTTGGTAACTATGGCTACACCTTC
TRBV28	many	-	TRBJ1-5	CAINGAREDSNQPQHF	TGTGCCATCAACGGGGCGAGAGAAGATAGCAATCAGCCCCAGCATTTT
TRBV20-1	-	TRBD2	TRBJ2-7	CSARAAGSDEQYF	TGCAGTGCTAGGGCAGCGGGGAGCGACGAGCAGTACTTC
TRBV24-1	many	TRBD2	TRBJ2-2	CATSGLAGVTGELFF	TGTGCCACCTCTGGACTAGCGGGAGTCACCGGGGAGCTGTTTTTT
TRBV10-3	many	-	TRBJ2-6	CAIADAVLSSGANVLTF	TGTGCCATCGCCGATGCCGTCCTGAGCTCTGGGGCCAACGTCCTGACTTTC
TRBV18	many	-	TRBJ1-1	CASSYGGTRNTEAFF	TGTGCCAGCTCCTATGGGGGGACAAGGAACACTGAAGCTTTCTTT
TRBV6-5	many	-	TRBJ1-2	CASMDSFYYGYTF	TGTGCCAGCATGGATTCGTTCTACTATGGCTACACCTTC
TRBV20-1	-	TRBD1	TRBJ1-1	CSALTGGTDTEAFF	TGCAGTGCTTTGACAGGGGGCACGGACACTGAAGCTTTCTTT
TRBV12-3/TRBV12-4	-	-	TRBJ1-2	CASSLSRSDYGYTF	TGTGCCAGCAGTTTATCCAGGAGTGACTATGGCTACACCTTC
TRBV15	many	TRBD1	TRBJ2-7	CATSSRGQGLYEQYF	TGTGCCACCAGCTCGAGGGGACAGGGGTTGTACGAGCAGTACTTC
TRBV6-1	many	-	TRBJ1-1	CASSEEGGTEAFF	TGTGCCAGCAGTGAAGAGGGAGGAACTGAAGCTTTCTTT
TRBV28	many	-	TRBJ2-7	CASTPSGAVSYEQYF	TGTGCCAGCACCCCTTCGGGGGCAGTGTCCTACGAGCAGTACTTC
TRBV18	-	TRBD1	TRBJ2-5	CASSPGRDRGRQETQYF	TGTGCCAGCTCACCGGGCCGGGACAGGGGGCGACAAGAGACCCAGTACTTC
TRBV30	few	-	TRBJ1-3	CACLGGSSGNTIYF	TGTGCCTGCCTTGGTGGAAGCTCTGGAAACACCATATATTTT
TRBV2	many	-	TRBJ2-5	CASSVVQAFF	TGTGCCAGCAGTGTGGTACAAGCCTTCTTC
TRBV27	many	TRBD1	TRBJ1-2	CASSPGTGSGYTF	TGTGCCAGCAGTCCCGGGACAGGGAGCGGCTACACCTTC
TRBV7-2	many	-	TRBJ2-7	CASSPLGWGAYEQYF	TGTGCCAGCAGCCCCTTGGGGTGGGGAGCCTACGAGCAGTACTTC
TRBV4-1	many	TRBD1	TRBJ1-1	CASSPIDRGGNTEAFF	TGCGCCAGCAGCCCAATAGACAGGGGAGGGAACACTGAAGCTTTCTTT
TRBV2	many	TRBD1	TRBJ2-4	CASSLDRDNIQYF	TGTGCCAGCAGTCTGGACAGGGATAACATTCAGTACTTC
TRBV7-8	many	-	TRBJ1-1	CASSRGRGKSNTEAFF	TGTGCCAGCAGCCGAGGGCGGGGGAAGAGTAACACTGAAGCTTTCTTT
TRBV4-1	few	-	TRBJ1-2	CASSPRSGNRGYTF	TGCGCCAGCAGCCCACGTTCGGGGAATCGTGGCTACACCTTC
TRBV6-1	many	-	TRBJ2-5	CASSPTRFGGARETQYF	TGTGCCAGCAGCCCTACCAGGTTTGGGGGGGCGAGGGAGACCCAGTACTTC
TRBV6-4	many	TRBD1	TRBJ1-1	CASVGQPNTEAFF	TGTGCCAGCGTGGGACAGCCGAACACTGAAGCTTTCTTT
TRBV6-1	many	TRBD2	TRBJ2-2	CASSEKGLGVGELFF	TGTGCCAGCAGTGAAAAGGGACTAGGTGTCGGGGAGCTGTTTTTT
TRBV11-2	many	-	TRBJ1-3	CASSLAGVGNTIYF	TGTGCCAGCAGCTTAGCAGGGGTTGGAAACACCATATATTTT
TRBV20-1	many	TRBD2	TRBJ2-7	CSARDSGGLYEQYF	TGCAGTGCTAGAGACAGCGGGGGTCTCTACGAGCAGTACTTC
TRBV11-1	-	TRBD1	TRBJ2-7	CASSPGQGGLAYEQYF	TGTGCCAGCAGCCCGGGACAGGGGGGGCTTGCCTACGAGCAGTACTTC
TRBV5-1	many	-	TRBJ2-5	CASSLAGESGETQYF	TGCGCCAGCAGCTTGGCGGGGGAGAGTGGTGAGACCCAGTACTTC
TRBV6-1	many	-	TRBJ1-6	CASTLSQGNSPLHF	TGTGCCAGCACTCTCAGCCAGGGTAATTCACCCCTCCACTTT
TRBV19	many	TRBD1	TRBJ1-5	CASSMDREDQPQHF	TGTGCCAGTAGTATGGACAGGGAAGACCAGCCCCAGCATTTT
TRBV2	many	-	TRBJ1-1	CASSEQNTEAFF	TGTGCCAGCAGTGAACAGAACACTGAAGCTTTCTTT
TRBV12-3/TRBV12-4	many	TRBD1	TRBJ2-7	CASSLRQGVSYEQYF	TGTGCCAGCAGTTTACGACAGGGGGTCTCCTACGAGCAGTACTTC
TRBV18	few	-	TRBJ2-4	CASSPPGGAKNIQYF	TGTGCCAGCTCACCACCGGGAGGAGCCAAAAACATTCAGTACTTC
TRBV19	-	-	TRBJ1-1	CASSTRRTANTEAFF	TGTGCCAGTAGTACCCGACGGACAGCGAACACTGAAGCTTTCTTC
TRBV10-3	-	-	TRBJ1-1	CAIRAKGTTNTEAFF	TGTGCCATCAGGGCTAAAGGGACGACAAACACTGAAGCTTTCTTT
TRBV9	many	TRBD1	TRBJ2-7	CASSVVWGRGSEQYF	TGTGCCAGCAGCGTAGTATGGGGCAGGGGGAGCGAGCAGTACTTC
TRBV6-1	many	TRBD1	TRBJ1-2	CASSGRATGHLGYTF	TGTGCCAGCAGTGGGAGGGCGACAGGGCACCTTGGCTACACCTTC
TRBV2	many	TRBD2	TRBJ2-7	CASSEAGTSGRSGQYF	TGTGCCAGCAGTGAAGCGGGAACTAGCGGGAGGTCCGGGCAGTACTTC
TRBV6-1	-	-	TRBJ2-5	CASSEGITGQETQYF	TGTGCCAGCAGTGAAGGAATCACAGGACAAGAGACCCAGTACTTC
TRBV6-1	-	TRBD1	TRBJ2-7	CASIRQGNEQYF	TGTGCCAGCATTCGACAGGGGAACGAGCAGTACTTC
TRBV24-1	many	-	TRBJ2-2	CATSDLTDTGELFF	TGTGCCACCAGTGATTTGACAGACACCGGGGAGCTGTTTTTT
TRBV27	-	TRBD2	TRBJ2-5	CASMGGSSGTTQYF	TGTGCCAGCATGGGTGGGTCTAGCGGTACCACCCAGTACTTC
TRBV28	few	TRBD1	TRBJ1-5	CASSSRGQLSANQPQHF	TGTGCCAGCAGTTCCCGGGGACAGCTGAGTGCCAATCAGCCCCAGCATTTT